These 4 T cell receptor beta chains came from one sample sequenced in a study of blood T cell repertoires in COVID-19. TCRdb keeps only in-frame clones here, not all; method: immunoSEQ multiplex PCR. The data hold 120,000 to 150,000 clones, with less than 85% observed a single time. Sequences were obtained from peripheral blood. Every receptor here comes from a human donor in a cohort sampled during active COVID-19.

The V gene is TRBV11-1, the J gene TRBJ2-1, with 12 bases aligning to TRBD1. The J segment lost 13 bases and the V segment lost 4 bases, leaving 5 bases of the junction unmatched. CDR1 is SGHAT and CDR2 is FQDESV in the germline V gene (reference sequence). The length of the CDR3 is 13 residues. DNA for the CDR3: TGTGCCAGCAGCTCGGGACAGGGGGCCCCCCAGTTCTTC. This encodes CASSSGQGAPQFF.

The CDR3 region has the DNA TGTGCCAGCAGTTACCCCCAGGGAAGTGAGACCGGGGAGCTGTTTTTT. As protein: CASSYPQGSETGELFF. The V call is TRBV6-2 or TRBV6-3, the J call TRBJ2-2; TRBD1 might be the D (5 bases). The germline V gene has CDR1 MNHEY and CDR2 SVGEGT. V dropped 2 bases and J dropped 5 bases, with 15 bases sitting between them. The CDR3 totals 16 residues.

V is TRBV3-1 (or the pseudogene TRBV3-2) and J is TRBJ2-3, with 11 bases fitting TRBD2. After removal of 8 bases from V and 0 bases from J, the junction contained 7 bases not matched to a gene. The CDR3 loop spans 16 amino acids. Germline V gives CDR1 LGHDT, CDR2 YNNKEL (reference sequence). DNA for the CDR3: TGTGCCAGCCGGCTAGCGGGGGGCCTGAGCACAGATACGCAGTATTTT. Translating gives CASRLAGGLSTDTQYF.

The rearrangement uses TRBV5-1 and TRBJ1-2; D uncertain. Germline lookup yields CDR1 SGHRS and CDR2 YFSETQ. The CDR3 runs 14 residues. The V and J ends lost 0 bases and 6 bases respectively, with 12 bases between them. For the CDR3, the DNA is TGCGCCAGCAGCTTGGGGGCAGAATGGGATGGCTACACCTTC. This sequence encodes CASSLGAEWDGYTF.